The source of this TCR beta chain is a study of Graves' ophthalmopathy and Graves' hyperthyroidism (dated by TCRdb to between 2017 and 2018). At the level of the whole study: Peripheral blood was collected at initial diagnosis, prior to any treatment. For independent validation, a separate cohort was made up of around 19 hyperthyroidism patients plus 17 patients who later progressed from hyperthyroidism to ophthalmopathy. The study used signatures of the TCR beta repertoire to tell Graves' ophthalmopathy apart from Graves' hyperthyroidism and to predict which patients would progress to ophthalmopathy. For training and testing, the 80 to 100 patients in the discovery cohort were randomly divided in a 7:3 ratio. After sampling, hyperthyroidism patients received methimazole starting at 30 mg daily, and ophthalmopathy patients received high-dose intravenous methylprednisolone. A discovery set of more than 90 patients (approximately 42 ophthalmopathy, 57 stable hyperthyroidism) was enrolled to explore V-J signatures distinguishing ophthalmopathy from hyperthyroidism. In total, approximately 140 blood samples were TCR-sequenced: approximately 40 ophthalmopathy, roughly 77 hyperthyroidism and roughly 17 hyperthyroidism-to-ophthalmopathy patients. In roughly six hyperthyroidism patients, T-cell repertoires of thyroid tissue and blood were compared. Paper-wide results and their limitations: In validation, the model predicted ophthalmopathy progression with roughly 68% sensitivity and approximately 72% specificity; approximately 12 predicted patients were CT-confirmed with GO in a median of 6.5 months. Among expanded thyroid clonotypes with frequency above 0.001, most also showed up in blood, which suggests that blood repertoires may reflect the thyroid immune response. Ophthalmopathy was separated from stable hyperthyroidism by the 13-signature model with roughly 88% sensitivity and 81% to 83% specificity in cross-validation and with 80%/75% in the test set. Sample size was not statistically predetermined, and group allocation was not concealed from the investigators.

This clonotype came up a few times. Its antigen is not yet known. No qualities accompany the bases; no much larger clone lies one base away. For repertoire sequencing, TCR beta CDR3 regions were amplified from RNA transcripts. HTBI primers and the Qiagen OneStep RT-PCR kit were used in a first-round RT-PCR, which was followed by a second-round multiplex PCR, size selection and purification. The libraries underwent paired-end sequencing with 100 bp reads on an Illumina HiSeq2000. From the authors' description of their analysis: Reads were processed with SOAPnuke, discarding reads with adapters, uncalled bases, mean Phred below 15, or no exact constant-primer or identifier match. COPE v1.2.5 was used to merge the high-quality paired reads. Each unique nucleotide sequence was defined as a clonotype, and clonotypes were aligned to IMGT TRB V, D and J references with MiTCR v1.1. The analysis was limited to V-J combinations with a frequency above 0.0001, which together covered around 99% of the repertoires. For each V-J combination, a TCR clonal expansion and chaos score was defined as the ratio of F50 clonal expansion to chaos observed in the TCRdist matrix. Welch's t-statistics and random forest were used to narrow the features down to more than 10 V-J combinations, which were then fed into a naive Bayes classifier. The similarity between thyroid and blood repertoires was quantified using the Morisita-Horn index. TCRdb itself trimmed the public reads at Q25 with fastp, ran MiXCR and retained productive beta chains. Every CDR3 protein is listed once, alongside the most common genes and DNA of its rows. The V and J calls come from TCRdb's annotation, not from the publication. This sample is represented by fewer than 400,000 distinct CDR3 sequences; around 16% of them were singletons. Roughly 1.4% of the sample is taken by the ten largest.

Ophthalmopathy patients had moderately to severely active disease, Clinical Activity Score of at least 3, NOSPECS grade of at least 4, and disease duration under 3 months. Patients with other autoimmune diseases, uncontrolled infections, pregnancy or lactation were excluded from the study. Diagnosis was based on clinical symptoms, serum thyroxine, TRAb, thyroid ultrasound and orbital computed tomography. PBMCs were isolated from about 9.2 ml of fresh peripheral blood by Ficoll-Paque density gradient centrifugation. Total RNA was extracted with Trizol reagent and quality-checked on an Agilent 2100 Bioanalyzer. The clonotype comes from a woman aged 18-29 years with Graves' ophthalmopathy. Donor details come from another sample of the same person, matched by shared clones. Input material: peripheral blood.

This receptor carries the CDR3 CASSTQGIGYTF. The nucleotide sequence is TGTGCCAGCAGTACACAGGGAATCGGCTACACCTTC. In this chain, TRBV28 is recombined with TRBJ1-2; perhaps TRBD1 is the D gene, with 6 bases matching. The CDR3 runs 12 amino acids, cysteine and phenylalanine included. Just the 36-base CDR3 DNA is kept, in frame starting at base 1. V gives up 5 bases and J gives up 8 bases, and the segment between their germline ends measures 12 bases. According to the germline V gene, CDR1 reads MDHEN and CDR2 reads SYDVKM.